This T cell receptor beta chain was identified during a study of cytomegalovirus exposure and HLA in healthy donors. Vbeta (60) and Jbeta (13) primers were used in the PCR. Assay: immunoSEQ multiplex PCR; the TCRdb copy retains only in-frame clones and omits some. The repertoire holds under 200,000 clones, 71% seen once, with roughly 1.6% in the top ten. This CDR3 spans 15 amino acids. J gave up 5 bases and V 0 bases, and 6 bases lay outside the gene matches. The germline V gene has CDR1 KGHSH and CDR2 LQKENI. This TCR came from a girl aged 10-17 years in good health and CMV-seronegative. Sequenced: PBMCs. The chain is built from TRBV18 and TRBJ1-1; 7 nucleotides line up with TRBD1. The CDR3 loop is CASSPPTGRQTEAFF. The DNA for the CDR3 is TGTGCCAGCTCACCACCGACAGGGCGGCAAACTGAAGCTTTCTTT.